This T cell receptor beta chain came from a study of blood T cell repertoires in COVID-19. Study information: Acute and convalescent COVID-19 samples came from the United States, Italy and Spain.

The V gene's germline CDR1 is LGHDT and CDR2 YNNKEL (reference sequence). The CDR3 has 15 amino acids. Losses at the gene ends were 1 base for V and 4 bases for J; bases not matched to a gene: 2. Participants were aged about 18 to 95 years, lived in 24 US areas, and enrolled virtually. Donors were grouped by their self-reported clinical history. Per the study methods: The authors estimated nucleated cell counts from reference gene primer amplification. Measured with immunoSEQ multiplex PCR; TCRdb has only the in-frame clones, and not every one. The V and J calls and clone size are taken from that table; D and trimming were inferred from the DNA. The table lists roughly 240,000 clones, approximately 85% of them singletons.

The origin of this receptor is a woman between 50 and 59 years old with acute COVID-19. The sequencing input was PBMCs or T cells enriched from blood (not recorded which). The chain uses TRBV3-1 (or the pseudogene TRBV3-2) and TRBJ2-7; 12 bases agree with TRBD2. In DNA, the CDR3 is TGTGCCAGCAGCCAAGGACTAGCGGGGGTATACGAGCAGTACTTC. This gives the protein CASSQGLAGVYEQYF.